This T cell receptor (beta chain) is drawn from a study of T cells in Graves' hyperthyroidism and ophthalmopathy. Regarding the study as a whole: Ophthalmopathy, as predicted by the model, came a median around 6 months after the prediction. In the analysis, a 13 V-J model separated ophthalmopathy from stable hyperthyroidism.

Many counts were recorded for this clonotype. Its antigen is as yet unknown. The diagnoses drew upon clinical symptoms, serum thyroxine and TRAb, thyroid ultrasound and orbital computed tomography. PBMCs were collected from a 10 ml volume of fresh peripheral blood. The CDR3 loop spans 15 amino acids. CDR1 is SEHNR, CDR2 FQNEAQ, per germline (reference sequence). V lost 5 bases to trimming and J lost 2 bases, with 16 bases between them. RNA transcripts gave rise to amplified TCR beta CDR3 regions. First-round RT-PCR targeting the TCR CDR3 was performed with the HTBI primer set. TCRdb analysed the multiplex PCR reads with MiXCR anew, one entry per CDR3 protein. The sample includes about 640,000 distinct CDR3 sequences, about 14% of them seen just once.

The V gene is TRBV7-9, the J gene TRBJ2-7, with a weak D call TRBD1 (6 bases). Sequenced material: blood. The sequence was collected from a woman aged 45-59 years with Graves' ophthalmopathy. The CDR3 nucleotides read TGTGCCAGCAGCCGGCCCACAGGGTCTCCCTACGAGCAGTACTTC. As protein: CASSRPTGSPYEQYF.